The source of this T cell receptor (beta chain) is a study of blood T cells in healthy people across ages. The authors ran a second PCR of about 6 to 12 cycles using a sample-barcoded 5' primer and a J-beta primer mix. A template-switch adaptor that had 12 random nucleotides put a tag on each cDNA molecule. TCRdb redid the calling of the 5' RACE reads with MiXCR, one entry per CDR3 protein. Altogether 1.5 million to 2 million distinct CDR3 sequences are present, around 35% being singletons, with the ten largest covering about 11%. CDR1 and CDR2 (germline): SNHLY, FYNNEI. After removal of 1 base from V and 4 bases from J, the junction contained 2 bases not matched to a gene. The CDR3 spans 14 residues. Aged about 6 to 90, donors were systemically healthy Caucasians from Russia. Total RNA extracted from each sample amounted to at least 5 micrograms.

This chain uses TRBV2 with TRBJ2-5; 8 positions agree with TRBD2. The sequenced sample was blood. This receptor was obtained from a woman aged 25 to 39 in good health. CDR3 bases: TGTGCCAGCAGTGAAGGACTAGCGAGAGAGACCCAGTACTTC. Translation: CASSEGLARETQYF.